Listed here are 21 T cell receptor beta chains from one sample, sequenced in a study of T cell responses to AZD1222 COVID-19 vaccine. TCRdb's copy holds only in-frame clones and misses some; the assay was immunoSEQ multiplex PCR. The data show roughly 170,000 clones, about nine tenths seen once. The sample was peripheral blood, taken on day 0 of AZD1222 vaccination. Receptors originate from an adult in good health.

V is TRBV7-2 and J is TRBJ2-3, with 11 nucleotides matching TRBD2. The CDR3 sequence is 16 residues long. From germline, CDR1 is SGHTA and CDR2 FQGNSA. The V and J ends lost 6 bases and 3 bases, in that order; junction bases with no gene match: 8. CDR3 amino acids: CASSLGLAAGTDTQYF. The CDR3 nucleotides read TGTGCCAGCAGTTTGGGACTAGCGGCGGGAACAGATACGCAGTATTTT.

The V gene is TRBV18, the J gene TRBJ1-5; possibly TRBD1 for D (6 bases). Germline CDR1 KGHSH, CDR2 LQKENI. There are 17 residues in the CDR3. The germline V and J ends were trimmed by 4 bases and 3 bases, with 19 bases remaining between them. This CDR3 reads CASSREGGRGSNQPQHF. In nucleotides, the CDR3 is TGTGCCAGCTCACGGGAAGGGGGGAGAGGATCCAATCAGCCCCAGCATTTT.

V is TRBV11-2 and J is TRBJ2-1; D remains ambiguous. CDR1 SGHAT and CDR2 FQNNGV come from the germline V gene. The CDR3 is made up of 12 amino acids. V lost 1 base and J lost 5, with 3 bases in between. In DNA form, the CDR3 reads TGTGCCAGCAGCTTAGGGAACAATGAGCAGTTCTTC. It encodes CASSLGNNEQFF.

V is TRBV2 and J is TRBJ2-2; D is undetermined. The CDR3 spans 15 residues. Germline-derived CDR1 and CDR2 are SNHLY and FYNNEI. Trimming pared 7 bases from V and 1 base from J, leaving 13 bases between. The CDR3 reads CASKDRWMNTGELFF. CDR3 bases: TGTGCCAGCAAGGATCGTTGGATGAACACCGGGGAGCTGTTTTTT.

The chain has TRBV7-2 and TRBJ2-2, with D possibly being TRBD1 (5 bases). The CDR3 consists of 15 residues. Looked up from germline, CDR1 is SGHTA and CDR2 is FQGNSA. Trimming removed 6 bases from V and 0 bases from J, with 11 bases in between. The CDR3, as DNA: TGTGCCAGCAGAGCAGGGCTTACGAACACCGGGGAGCTGTTTTTT. Encoded protein: CASRAGLTNTGELFF. Full variable domain (outside the CDR3, taken from reference TRBV7-2 and TRBJ2-2): GAGVSQSPSNKVTEKGKDVELRCDPISGHTALYWYRQSLGQGLEFLIYFQGNSAPDKSGLPSDRFSAERTGGSVSTLTIQRTQQEDSAVYLCASRAGLTNTGELFFGEGSRLTVL.

The genes are TRBV5-6 and TRBJ2-5; D may be TRBD1 (5 bases). The CDR3 is 18 amino acids. Germline CDR1 is SGHDT and CDR2 is YYEEEE. V lost 1 base, J lost 5 bases, and 24 bases lay in between. The CDR3 here is CASSLSIGAQLRAETQYF. In DNA form, the CDR3 reads TGTGCCAGCAGCTTGAGTATAGGGGCTCAACTTCGTGCGGAGACCCAGTACTTC.

The chain couples TRBV7-2 to TRBJ1-2; the D is unclear. The CDR3 runs 15 residues. Germline CDR1 and CDR2: SGHTA and FQGNSA. The V end lost 4 bases, the J end lost 6 bases, and 18 bases lay between the germline ends. The CDR3 loop is CASSSTHALTHGYTF. The CDR3 bases are TGTGCCAGCAGCTCAACTCACGCCCTGACACATGGCTACACCTTC.

This clone was picked up one time. The chain combines TRBV7-9 with TRBJ1-4; 9 bases fit TRBD1. V was clipped by 5 bases and J by 0 bases; unmatched bases: 13. This CDR3 comprises 19 residues. CDR1 and CDR2 (germline): SEHNR, FQNEAQ (reference sequence). The CDR3, as DNA: TGTGCCAGCAGCCCCTACATCGGGACAGGGAACCCAACTAATGAAAAACTGTTTTTT. This translates into CASSPYIGTGNPTNEKLFF.

The chain uses TRBV5-1 and TRBJ2-7; TRBD1 matches at 8 bases. Germline CDR1 is SGHRS and CDR2 is YFSETQ. There are 14 residues in the CDR3. The J segment lost 5 bases and the V segment lost 3 bases, leaving 7 bases of the junction unmatched. The CDR3 reads CASSSDRATHEQYF. The CDR3 DNA follows: TGCGCCAGCAGCTCGGACAGGGCAACCCACGAGCAGTACTTC.

The CDR3 DNA reads TGTGCCAGCAGTTACTCGGCACAGCGTACTTCCTACGAGCAGTACTTC. Translating it yields CASSYSAQRTSYEQYF. The V gene is TRBV6-5, the J gene TRBJ2-7, with D unclear. Trimming shortened V by 0 bases and J by 1 base, and 13 bases separated the two germline ends. CDR1 is MNHEY, CDR2 SVGAGI, per germline. The CDR3 has 16 amino acids.

The chain employs TRBV6-5 and TRBJ2-7; tentatively, D is TRBD1 (5 bases). V lost 6 bases to trimming and J lost 0 bases, with 15 bases between them. The germline gives CDR1 MNHEY, CDR2 SVGAGI. This CDR3 has 15 residues. CDR3 DNA: TGTGCCAGCAGCCCCGACAGCCTGAGCTCCTACGAGCAGTACTTC. Encoded protein: CASSPDSLSSYEQYF.

V is TRBV5-1 and J is TRBJ1-1; 7 positions match TRBD1. In germline, CDR1 is SGHRS, CDR2 YFSETQ. V shed 0 bases, J shed 2 bases, and the junction held 16 bases outside the gene matches. The CDR3 has 19 amino acids. CDR3 amino acids: CASSLAGGGGGRGNTEAFF. CDR3 in DNA: TGCGCCAGCAGCTTGGCCGGAGGAGGGGGCGGTCGGGGAAACACTGAAGCTTTCTTT.

This clone was seen once. The chain employs TRBV10-3 and TRBJ1-2; 9 nucleotides align to TRBD1. The CDR3 loop spans 19 amino acids. V gave up 0 bases and J gave up 3 bases; unmatched junction bases: 14. The V gene's germline CDR1 is ENHRY and CDR2 SYGVKD. The DNA for the CDR3 is TGTGCCATCAGTGAGTCGAGGGTGGACAGGGGATTCGCGGACTATGGCTACACCTTC. Amino acids: CAISESRVDRGFADYGYTF.

The V gene is TRBV19, the J gene TRBJ1-5; possibly TRBD1 for D (5 bases). Germline V lookup: CDR1 LNHDA, CDR2 SQIVND (reference sequence). With 3 bases removed from V and 5 bases from J, the gap between germline ends came to 11 bases. This CDR3 comprises 14 residues. CDR3 in amino acids: CASSIEGFYQPQHF. CDR3 sequence (DNA): TGTGCCAGTAGTATTGAGGGGTTTTATCAGCCCCAGCATTTT.

The chain links TRBV5-6 to TRBJ2-7, with D perhaps matching TRBD1 (5 bases). Trimming stripped 5 bases from V and 0 bases from J, with 12 bases between. CDR3 length: 14 amino acids. Per the germline V gene, CDR1 is SGHDT and CDR2 is YYEEEE. DNA for the CDR3: TGTGCCAGCAGAGGACATTTATCCTCCTACGAGCAGTACTTC. This codes for CASRGHLSSYEQYF. The full variable domain, in which reference TRBV5-6 and TRBJ2-7 provide the parts outside the CDR3, is DAGVTQSPTHLIKTRGQQVTLRCSPKSGHDTVSWYQQALGQGPQFIFQYYEEEERQRGNFPDRFSGHQFPNYSSELNVNALLLGDSALYLCASRGHLSSYEQYFGPGTRLTVT.

The rearrangement uses TRBV6-5 and TRBJ1-4; no clear D. V gave up 0 bases and J gave up 0 bases, with 8 bases separating them. The CDR3 extends over 16 amino acids. CDR1 is MNHEY and CDR2 is SVGAGI in the germline V gene. The CDR3 nucleotides read TGTGCCAGCAGTTACTCGGTCACTGCAACTAATGAAAAACTGTTTTTT. It specifies CASSYSVTATNEKLFF.

V is TRBV30 and J is TRBJ1-3, with no clear D. In germline, CDR1 is GTSNPN, CDR2 SVGIG (reference sequence). This CDR3 is built from 14 residues. V was clipped by 8 bases and J by 0 bases, with 14 bases between them. CDR3 amino acids: CALLRPDSGNTIYF. The CDR3 region has the DNA TGTGCCCTCCTTAGACCCGACTCTGGAAACACCATATATTTT.

The CDR3 DNA reads TGTGCCAGCAGCCAAGATGGCTCGACAGGGGGAGAGGTTGTCGGCTACACCTTC. The encoded protein is CASSQDGSTGGEVVGYTF. The gene calls are TRBV4-2 and TRBJ1-2; TRBD1 agrees at 9 bases. This CDR3 has 18 amino acids. After removal of 0 bases from V and 8 bases from J, the junction contained 16 bases not matched to a gene. Germline V gene lookup returns CDR1 LGHNA and CDR2 YNFKEQ.

The rearrangement uses TRBV6-2 or TRBV6-3 and TRBJ1-2, with a weak D call TRBD1 (5 bases). In germline, CDR1 is MNHEY, CDR2 SVGEGT. V was shortened by 4 bases and J by 2 bases, with 11 bases between the two germline ends. The CDR3 sequence is 14 residues long. CDR3 amino acids: CASSSIDRNYGYTF. The CDR3 DNA sequence: TGTGCCAGCAGTTCGATCGACAGAAACTATGGCTACACCTTC.

In its sample, this clone was seen once. This sequence joins TRBV28 and TRBJ2-2, with TRBD1 matching 7 bases. Germline values: CDR1 MDHEN, CDR2 SYDVKM. This CDR3 contains 15 residues. The trim removed 6 bases at V and 6 bases at J, leaving 10 bases unmatched. The CDR3 sequence is CASSAWQGVPGELFF. The DNA for the CDR3 is TGTGCCAGCAGCGCCTGGCAGGGGGTGCCCGGGGAGCTGTTTTTT.

This chain connects TRBV7-2 to TRBJ1-2; possible D gene TRBD1, 5 bases. V was trimmed by 3 bases and J by 0 bases, leaving 8 bases between them. Germline V gives CDR1 SGHTA, CDR2 FQGNSA. This CDR3 is 14 amino acids long. As DNA, the CDR3 is TGTGCCAGCAGCTTCCAGGGCCCTAACTATGGCTACACCTTC. It translates to CASSFQGPNYGYTF.